These 2 T cell receptor beta chains were all obtained from the same sample, sequenced in a study of metastatic and nonmetastatic thyroid tumors. Via MiXCR, TCRdb re-called the PCR reads. The sample shows about 82,000 clones, around 12% of them seen only once. Patients had received no treatment of any kind before thyroid surgery. Specimen: tumor tissue. These receptors were taken from a female donor with papillary thyroid cancer or a benign thyroid nodule (not recorded which). Some clones in this sample may be carry-over from other donors' samples.

The chain uses TRBV11-3 and TRBJ2-5; 7 nucleotides line up with TRBD2. The CDR3 spans 16 residues. Germline CDR1 reads SGHNT; CDR2 reads YENEEA. Trimming removed 1 base from V and 5 bases from J; junction bases left unmatched: 10. The DNA of the CDR3 is TGTGCCAGCAGCTTAGGGCGGGAGACCCTTCTGGAGACCCAGTACTTC. Its protein product is CASSLGRETLLETQYF.

This clone was detected ten times or more. V and J are TRBV3-1 and TRBJ2-7; D ambiguous. The CDR3 totals 13 residues. CDR1 LGHDT and CDR2 YNNKEL come from the germline V gene (reference sequence). V lost 4 bases and J lost 7, with 14 bases in between. DNA of the CDR3: TGTGCCAGCAGCCGCCAAAGGGTTGGGGAGCAGTACTTC. Its translation: CASSRQRVGEQYF.